These 9 T cell receptor beta chains were sequenced from one sample in a study of human T cells and chemical hapten exposure. The time point here: pre-sensitization, week 0. The treatment here: therapeutic diphenylcyclopropenone sensitization with weekly scalp DPC. TCRdb re-derived calls from the RACE reads in MiXCR, one entry per CDR3 protein. The sample comprises more than 100,000 distinct CDR3 sequences, 13% of which are singletons, and approximately 2.6% rests with the top ten. Material: whole blood, obtained in connection with sensitization to the hapten diphenylcyclopropenone (DPC). The receptors shown here come from a woman aged 18-29 years with alopecia areata. Some clones in this sample may be carry-over from other donors' samples.

This chain joins TRBV6-1 and TRBJ2-1, with a tentative D call TRBD1 (5 bases). This CDR3 spans 15 amino acids. V lost 7 bases, J lost 6 bases, and 19 bases lay in between. CDR1 and CDR2 (germline): MNHNS, SASEGT. The CDR3 DNA reads as TGTGCCAGCACCTTTGACAGATCCACAGCCAATGAGCAGTTCTTC. This gives the protein CASTFDRSTANEQFF.

The chain combines TRBV7-3 with TRBJ2-2; TRBD1 matches 7 bases. Germline V gene sequence: CDR1 SGHTA, CDR2 FQGTGA. With 3 bases clipped from V and 5 bases from J, the junction kept 6 bases outside the gene matches. This CDR3 spans 15 amino acids. CDR3 bases: TGTGCCAGCAGCTTGGTCAGGGGGACAACCGGGGAGCTGTTTTTT. Translation gives CASSLVRGTTGELFF.

This clonotype was picked up a small number of times. The V and J genes are TRBV7-3 and TRBJ2-2, with 7 bases fitting TRBD2. Trimming took 5 bases from V and 3 from J; bases not matched to a gene: 6. This CDR3 contains 15 residues. Germline V gene lookup returns CDR1 SGHTA and CDR2 FQGTGA. In DNA form, the CDR3 reads TGTGCCAGCAGCGTGGCAGCGGGGTACACCGGGGAGCTGTTTTTT. Protein: CASSVAAGYTGELFF.

This clonotype turned up a few times. The chain combines TRBV6-2 or TRBV6-3 with TRBJ2-7; D not resolved. Per germline, CDR1 MNHEY and CDR2 SVGEGT. Deletions cut 6 bases from V and 3 bases from J, with 15 bases between. The CDR3 length is 14 residues. CDR3: CASRNPGNIYEQYF. CDR3 nucleotides: TGTGCCAGCAGAAACCCCGGAAACATCTACGAGCAGTACTTC.

A few counts support this clonotype. CDR3 coding DNA: TGTGCCAGCAGTCGACAGCGCAACTCCTATAATTCACCCCTCCACTTT. It yields the protein CASSRQRNSYNSPLHF. V gene TRBV6-5 combines with J gene TRBJ1-6; D is perhaps TRBD1 (5 bases). This CDR3 is built from 16 residues. CDR1 and CDR2 (germline): MNHEY, SVGAGI. Trimming left V 5 bases short and J 0 bases short, with 11 bases between.

This clonotype was counted between two and nine times. This chain connects TRBV12-3 or TRBV12-4 to TRBJ2-4; no definite D call. The V and J ends lost 5 bases and 1 base respectively, with 21 bases between them. The CDR3 is 18 amino acids. The CDR3 region is CASSLEVGRLGAKNIQYF. CDR3 in DNA: TGTGCCAGCAGTCTTGAAGTAGGGCGGCTAGGGGCCAAAAACATTCAGTACTTC.

This clonotype has ten or more counts. The chain employs TRBV7-9 and TRBJ2-2, with 12 bases fitting TRBD2. The CDR3 length is 17 residues. J gave up 4 bases and V 2 bases, and 5 bases lay outside the gene matches. CDR1 SEHNR and CDR2 FQNEAQ come from the germline V gene (reference sequence). The CDR3 DNA follows: TGTGCCAGCAGCTTACTCGGACTAGCGGGGAGCACCGGGGAGCTGTTTTTT. The encoded protein is CASSLLGLAGSTGELFF.

This chain joins TRBV6-1 and TRBJ2-4, with D possibly being TRBD1 (5 bases). Germline V gene data show CDR1 as MNHNS and CDR2 as SASEGT. The CDR3 is made up of 13 amino acids. Trimming took 2 bases from V and 3 from J, leaving 5 bases between them. In nucleotides, the CDR3 is TGTGCCAGCAGTGAAACAGGCAAAAACATTCAGTACTTC. It codes for CASSETGKNIQYF.

This chain uses TRBV3-1 with TRBJ1-1; D is perhaps TRBD1 (6 bases). V lost 1 base and J 1 base, leaving 7 bases between the germline ends. CDR1 LGHDT and CDR2 YNNKEL come from the germline V gene (reference sequence). The CDR3 contains 14 residues. CDR3 in amino acids: CASSQVRGNTEAFF. The CDR3, as DNA: TGTGCCAGCAGCCAAGTCAGGGGGAACACTGAAGCTTTCTTT.